Below are 12 T cell receptor beta chains sequenced from a single sample in a study of T cells in Graves' hyperthyroidism and ophthalmopathy. Amplification yielded TCR beta CDR3 regions, with RNA transcripts as the source. First-round RT-PCR of the TCR CDR3 relied on the HTBI primer set. MiXCR, run by TCRdb on the multiplex PCR reads, gives a single entry per CDR3 protein. The repertoire consists of more than 550,000 distinct CDR3 sequences, with roughly 17% occurring once and the leading ten covering 15% to 18%. The sample taken for sequencing was blood. Source of these receptors: a man aged 50 or older with Graves' hyperthyroidism.

This clonotype was recorded many times. The chain employs TRBV7-9 and TRBJ1-1, with D hard to call. V was trimmed by 4 bases and J by 2 bases, leaving 11 bases between them. The CDR3 extends over 14 amino acids. CDR1 is SEHNR, CDR2 FQNEAQ, per germline (reference sequence). CDR3 DNA: TGTGCCAGCAGCTCCAGTCAATCAAACACTGAAGCTTTCTTT. It specifies CASSSSQSNTEAFF.

The V call is TRBV6-1, the J call TRBJ2-7; maybe TRBD1 (6 bases). V lost 6 bases and J 1 base, leaving 13 bases between the germline ends. Germline V lookup: CDR1 MNHNS, CDR2 SASEGT. This CDR3 comprises 14 residues. CDR3 sequence reads: CASRRQVTSYEQYF. As DNA, the CDR3 is TGTGCCAGCAGGAGACAGGTAACTTCCTACGAGCAGTACTTC.

This clonotype was detected a few times. V gene TRBV9 combines with J gene TRBJ2-1; 8 bases are shared with TRBD2. The CDR3 has 15 residues. V shed 0 bases and J 5 bases; nucleotides not matched to a gene: 4. Germline CDR1 and CDR2: SGDLS and YYNGEE. CDR3 protein: CASSVGNSGDNEQFF. CDR3 coding DNA: TGTGCCAGCAGCGTAGGTAATAGCGGGGACAATGAGCAGTTCTTC.

At least ten counts were recorded for this clonotype. The rearrangement uses TRBV12-5 and TRBJ1-1; 9 bases are a match to TRBD1. Germline-derived CDR1 and CDR2 are LGHNT and FRNRAP. The CDR3 has 17 amino acids. The J segment lost 7 bases and the V segment lost 5 bases, leaving 17 bases of the junction unmatched. CDR3 loop: CASGLLPSGTGKNEAFF. The CDR3 coding sequence is TGTGCTAGTGGTCTCCTTCCGTCCGGGACAGGGAAGAATGAAGCTTTCTTT.

Ten or more counts support this clonotype. The V and J genes are TRBV10-1 and TRBJ1-1; D is perhaps TRBD1 (5 bases). The CDR3 sequence is 19 residues long. From germline, CDR1 is WNHNN and CDR2 SYGVQD (reference sequence). Trimming removed 5 bases from V and 0 bases from J, with 25 bases in between. The CDR3 loop is CASSWGGGVYILMNTEAFF. DNA for the CDR3: TGCGCCAGCAGTTGGGGTGGAGGGGTGTACATTTTAATGAACACTGAAGCTTTCTTT.

This clonotype has ten or more counts. The chain combines TRBV6-2 or TRBV6-3 with TRBJ2-5; D remains ambiguous. The CDR3 covers 14 residues. The germline gives CDR1 MNHEY, CDR2 SVGEGT. V gave up 0 bases and J gave up 7 bases, with 12 bases separating them. The DNA for the CDR3 is TGTGCCAGCAGTTACTCGAGCCGGCAATCGACCCAGTACTTC. Protein: CASSYSSRQSTQYF.

This clonotype was recorded a few times. The genes are TRBV29-1 and TRBJ1-3; D unclear. Per germline, CDR1 SQVTM and CDR2 ANQGSEA. V was trimmed by 5 bases and J by 8 bases, leaving 7 bases between them. The length of the CDR3 is 10 residues. This chain's CDR3 is CSVLHDTIYF. The CDR3 nucleotides are TGCAGCGTTCTCCACGACACCATATATTTT.

This clonotype has only a few counts. This sequence joins TRBV19 and TRBJ1-5; TRBD1 is a possible D gene (5 bases). Germline V gene lookup returns CDR1 LNHDA and CDR2 SQIVND (reference sequence). Trimming left V 3 bases short and J 4 bases short, with 7 bases between. The CDR3 sequence is 13 residues long. CDR3 DNA sequence: TGTGCCAGTAGTATCAGGGATAATCAGCCCCAGCATTTT. Protein: CASSIRDNQPQHF.

This clonotype was detected many times. This chain joins TRBV18 and TRBJ2-3; TRBD2 agrees at 10 bases. CDR3 size: 17 residues. Germline loops: CDR1 KGHSH, CDR2 LQKENI. Trimming at V came to 3 bases and at J to 0 bases, leaving 6 bases not matched to a gene. CDR3 nucleotide sequence: TGTGCCAGCTCACCGATGCAACTAGCGGGAAGCACAGATACGCAGTATTTT. Protein product: CASSPMQLAGSTDTQYF.

The V and J genes are TRBV6-2 or TRBV6-3 and TRBJ2-1; no clear D. The length of the CDR3 is 12 residues. Germline values: CDR1 MNHEY, CDR2 SVGEGT. The germline V and J ends were trimmed by 3 bases and 8 bases, with 8 bases remaining between them. The CDR3: CASSYLIHEQFF. The CDR3 DNA sequence: TGTGCCAGCAGTTATCTTATTCATGAGCAGTTCTTC.

The V and J genes are TRBV5-8 and TRBJ1-4; D not certain. This CDR3 has 14 residues. Per germline, CDR1 SGHTS and CDR2 YDEGEE. V was clipped by 5 bases and J by 8 bases, with 16 bases between them. The DNA of the CDR3 is TGTGCCAGCAGGCCCGGACCGTTCAGGGAAAAACTGTTTTTT. Protein product: CASRPGPFREKLFF.

This clonotype was recorded many times. The V and J genes are TRBV30 and TRBJ2-5; D is uncertain. CDR3 size: 15 residues. CDR1 is GTSNPN and CDR2 is SVGIG in the germline V gene (reference sequence). Trimming left V 2 bases short and J 0 bases short, with 13 bases between. CDR3 in amino acids: CAWSTGRPYQETQYF. CDR3 nucleotide sequence: TGTGCCTGGAGTACCGGGCGGCCGTACCAAGAGACCCAGTACTTC. Full variable domain (remainder filled in from reference TRBV30 and TRBJ2-5): SQTIHQWPATLVQPVGSPLSLECTVEGTSNPNLYWYRQAAGRGLQLLFYSVGIGQISSEVPQNLSASRPQDRQFILSSKKLLLSDSGFYLCAWSTGRPYQETQYFGPGTRLLVL.